The clone carrying this T cell receptor beta chain was seen more than once but under ten times. Antigen specificity is unknown. The source of the sample is a study of T-cell memory formation after mild COVID-19. CDR3 length: 17 residues. Germline-derived CDR1 and CDR2 are SQVTM and ANQGSEA. The ends lost 0 bases at V and 8 bases at J; junction bases unmatched: 10. TCRdb re-analysed the 5' RACE reads in MiXCR, keeping a single row per CDR3 protein. Of 450,000 to 700,000 distinct CDR3 sequences in the sample, roughly 17% were seen once. Findings and limits, study-wide: There was a balanced CD4/CD8 profile in clones contracting day 15 to 85, and later expanders leaned CD4+. The SARS-CoV-2 specificity of second-wave clones reaching peak at day 37 remained unverified.

Sequenced input: PBMCs or a T cell subset sorted from them (not recorded which). The clonotype originates from an adult woman who had mild COVID-19 (a few samples of this study predate the infection). Cell type and time point are not known. The genes are TRBV29-1 and TRBJ2-1; 13 nucleotides align to TRBD2. CDR3 loop: CSVEDGKEGLAGDEQFF. For the CDR3, the DNA is TGCAGCGTTGAAGATGGAAAGGAAGGACTAGCGGGAGATGAGCAGTTCTTC.